This T cell receptor beta chain was captured by sequencing in a study of cytomegalovirus exposure and HLA in healthy donors. This CDR3 spans 16 amino acids. Per the germline V gene, CDR1 is MNHNY and CDR2 is SVGAGI (reference sequence). With 6 bases removed from V and 0 bases from J, the gap between germline ends came to 16 bases. The PCR employed 60 Vbeta primers together with 13 Jbeta primers. Using immunoSEQ multiplex PCR, the repertoire was profiled, and TCRdb retains in-frame clones only, with some absent. This sample yields under 100,000 clones, of which 10% are seen a single time; approximately 25% belongs to the top ten. The study's findings and limits: Some public TCRs appeared in many individuals, while most sequences were rare. Analysis performed later found 15,000 or so TCR beta sequences associated with HLA alleles at 0.05 false discovery rate. TCR beta V- and J-gene trimming was later associated with a missense DCLRE1C variant.

Details on this clone: No antigen is known for it.

Sequenced input: PBMCs. The V gene is TRBV6-6, the J gene TRBJ2-3; the D gene is possibly TRBD2 (5 bases). The receptor's source is a man aged 60-69 years in good health and CMV-seropositive. Written as DNA, the CDR3 is TGTGCCAGCAGAGACCCCCGGAGGCAGAGCACAGATACGCAGTATTTT. Residues: CASRDPRRQSTDTQYF.